These 3 T cell receptor beta chains were sequenced from one sample in a study of CD8+CD57+ T cells in acquired aplastic anemia. Profiling that covered TCR beta VDJ and CDR3 relied on genomic DNA as its template. TCRdb re-called the reads with MiXCR, one entry per CDR3 protein. The sample holds approximately 300,000 distinct CDR3 sequences, 56% seen once. All sequencing subjects had displayed CD8+CD57+ cell expansion on flow cytometry. The sample taken for sequencing was sorted CD4+, CD8+, or CD8+CD57+ T cells (not recorded which) from PBMCs. These receptors were taken from a human donor with aplastic anemia.

The table lists this clonotype with many counts. The chain employs TRBV5-1 and TRBJ2-3, with 16 nucleotides matching TRBD2. V gave up 4 bases and J gave up 2 bases; unmatched junction bases: 7. The CDR3 sequence is 18 residues long. CDR1 and CDR2 (germline): SGHRS, YFSETQ. CDR3 sequence (DNA): TGCGCCAGCAGCCCGGGACTAGCGGGAGGGAAAGACACAGATACGCAGTATTTT. It translates to CASSPGLAGGKDTDTQYF.

The gene calls are TRBV29-1 and TRBJ2-5; 7 bases are a match to TRBD1. V was clipped by 7 bases and J by 5 bases; unmatched bases: 7. Germline V gives CDR1 SQVTM, CDR2 ANQGSEA. The CDR3 consists of 12 residues. The CDR3 region has the DNA TGCAGCGCACTAACAGGGGTGGAGACCCAGTACTTC. It encodes CSALTGVETQYF. The full variable domain, with the rest looked up from reference TRBV29-1 and TRBJ2-5, is SAVISQKPSRDICQRGTSLTIQCQVDSQVTMMFWYRQQPGQSLTLIATANQGSEATYESGFVIDKFPISRPNLTFSTLTVSNMSPEDSSIYLCSALTGVETQYFGPGTRLLVL.

The V gene is TRBV20-1, the J gene TRBJ2-3; no reliable D call. The CDR3 totals 18 residues. CDR1 and CDR2 from the germline V gene are DFQATT and SNEGSKA (reference sequence). The V end was cut by 7 bases, the J end by 1 base, with 27 bases between. CDR3 amino acids: CSVHRLNRPAHGTDTQYF. CDR3 bases: TGCAGTGTTCACCGACTCAACCGCCCAGCGCATGGCACAGATACGCAGTATTTT.